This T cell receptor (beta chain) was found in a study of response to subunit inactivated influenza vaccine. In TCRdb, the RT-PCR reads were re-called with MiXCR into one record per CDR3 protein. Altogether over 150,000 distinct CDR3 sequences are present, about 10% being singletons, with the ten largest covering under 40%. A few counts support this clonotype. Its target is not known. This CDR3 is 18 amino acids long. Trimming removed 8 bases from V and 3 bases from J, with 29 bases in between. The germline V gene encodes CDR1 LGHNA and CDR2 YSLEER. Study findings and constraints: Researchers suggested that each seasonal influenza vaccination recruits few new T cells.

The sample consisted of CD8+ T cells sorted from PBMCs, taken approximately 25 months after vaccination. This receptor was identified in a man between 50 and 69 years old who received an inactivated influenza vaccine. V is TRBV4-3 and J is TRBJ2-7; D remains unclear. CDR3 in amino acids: CASWPQGFGSLRNYEQYF. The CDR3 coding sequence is TGCGCCAGCTGGCCCCAAGGGTTCGGGTCGTTGCGGAACTACGAGCAGTACTTC.